This TCR beta chain comes out of a study of control samples from healthy donors and cancer patients. Trimming removed 3 bases from V and 7 bases from J, with 10 bases in between. Germline assignment: CDR1 DFQATT and CDR2 SNEGSKA (reference sequence). CDR3 size: 13 residues. Repertoires were generated with immunoSEQ multiplex PCR, while TCRdb's copy carries only in-frame clones and drops some. The profile shows under 65,000 clones, 80% to 90% of them singletons. V and J are TRBV20-1 and TRBJ1-6; a possible D gene is TRBD1 (5 bases). The TCR comes from a woman in her forties or fifties with lung cancer. The sequenced material came from PBMCs. CDR3 DNA sequence: TGCAGTGCTAGTCCGCAGGGAAATTCACCCCTCCACTTT. Protein sequence: CSASPQGNSPLHF.